This T cell receptor beta chain came from a study of cytomegalovirus exposure and HLA in healthy donors. Across the whole study: Membership in the Caucasian-associated ancestry cluster was found for 75% to 90% of roughly 400 genotyped donors. General observations from the study: One variant, a missense change in DCLRE1C, was linked in a later analysis to TCR beta V- and J-gene trimming. Prior analysis indicated that the majority of TCR beta V segments exhibited productivity approximately 87% or approximately 30% of the time. Later analysis identified several of the most significant clusters that appeared linked to common viral pathogens.

Regarding this clone: Its antigen is unidentified.

V lost 3 bases and J lost 7, with 20 bases in between. Germline V gene data show CDR1 as SGDLS and CDR2 as YYNGEE. This CDR3 spans 15 amino acids. PCR was performed using 60 Vbeta and 13 Jbeta primers. Data came from immunoSEQ multiplex PCR; TCRdb stores just in-frame clones and leaves some out. In the table there are over 50,000 clones, 89% of which are singletons. The clonotype comes from a man aged 30-40 years in good health and CMV-seropositive. This chain uses TRBV9 with TRBJ2-7, with D possibly TRBD1 on 6 matching bases. The sample taken for sequencing was PBMCs. The CDR3 coding sequence is TGTGCCAGCAGCGCAGCAGGGGCCGACCTTGTAGAGCAGTACTTC. Translating gives CASSAAGADLVEQYF.